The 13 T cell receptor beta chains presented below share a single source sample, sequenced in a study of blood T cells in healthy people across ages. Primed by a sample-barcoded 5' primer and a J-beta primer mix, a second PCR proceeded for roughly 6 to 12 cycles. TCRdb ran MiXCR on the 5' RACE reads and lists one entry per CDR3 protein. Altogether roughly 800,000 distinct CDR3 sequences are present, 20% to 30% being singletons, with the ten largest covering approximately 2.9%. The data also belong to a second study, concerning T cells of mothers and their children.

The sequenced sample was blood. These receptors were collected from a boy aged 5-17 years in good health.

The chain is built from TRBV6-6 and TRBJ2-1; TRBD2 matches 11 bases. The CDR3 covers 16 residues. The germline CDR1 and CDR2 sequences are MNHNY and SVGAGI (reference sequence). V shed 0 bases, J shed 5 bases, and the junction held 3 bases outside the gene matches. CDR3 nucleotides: TGTGCCAGCAGTTACTCAGCTAGCGGGGGGAACAATGAGCAGTTCTTC. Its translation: CASSYSASGGNNEQFF.

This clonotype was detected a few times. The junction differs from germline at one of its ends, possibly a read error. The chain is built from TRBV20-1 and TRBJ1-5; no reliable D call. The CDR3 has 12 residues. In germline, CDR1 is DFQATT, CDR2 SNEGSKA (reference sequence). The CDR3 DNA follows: TGCAGGGCTAGGTATAGCAATCAGCCCCAGCATTTT. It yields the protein CRARYSNQPQHF.

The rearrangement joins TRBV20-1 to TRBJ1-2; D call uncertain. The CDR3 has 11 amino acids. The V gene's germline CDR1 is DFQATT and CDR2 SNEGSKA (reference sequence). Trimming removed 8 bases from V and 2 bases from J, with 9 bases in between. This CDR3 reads CSPGANYGYTF. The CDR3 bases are TGCAGTCCCGGCGCCAACTATGGCTACACCTTC.

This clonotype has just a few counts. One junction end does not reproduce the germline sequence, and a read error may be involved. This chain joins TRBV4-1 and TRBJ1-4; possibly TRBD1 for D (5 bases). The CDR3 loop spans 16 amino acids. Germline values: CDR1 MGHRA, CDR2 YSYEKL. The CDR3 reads CASSQGTSATNEKLFF. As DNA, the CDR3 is TGCGCCAGCAGTCAAGGGACCTCAGCAACTAATGAAAAACTGTTTTTT.

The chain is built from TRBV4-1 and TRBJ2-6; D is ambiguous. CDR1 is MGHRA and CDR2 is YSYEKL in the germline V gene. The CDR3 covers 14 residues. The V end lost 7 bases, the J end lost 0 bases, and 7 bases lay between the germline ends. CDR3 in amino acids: CASTWYSGANVLTF. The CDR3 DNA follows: TGCGCCAGCACCTGGTACTCTGGGGCCAACGTCCTGACTTTC.

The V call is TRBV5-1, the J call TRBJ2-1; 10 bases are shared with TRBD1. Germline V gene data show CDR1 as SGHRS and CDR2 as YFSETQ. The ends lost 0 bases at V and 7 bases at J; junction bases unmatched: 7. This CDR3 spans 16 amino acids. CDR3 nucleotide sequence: TGCGCCAGCAGCTTGGTGGGCGACAGGGGGCGAAATGAGCAGTTCTTC. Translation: CASSLVGDRGRNEQFF.

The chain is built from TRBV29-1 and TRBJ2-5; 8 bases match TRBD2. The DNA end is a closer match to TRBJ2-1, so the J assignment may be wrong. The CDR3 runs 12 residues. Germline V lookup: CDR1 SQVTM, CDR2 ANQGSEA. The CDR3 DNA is TGCAGCGTTGAAAGCGGGGGTGGGGAGCAGTTCTTC. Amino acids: CSVESGGGEQFF.

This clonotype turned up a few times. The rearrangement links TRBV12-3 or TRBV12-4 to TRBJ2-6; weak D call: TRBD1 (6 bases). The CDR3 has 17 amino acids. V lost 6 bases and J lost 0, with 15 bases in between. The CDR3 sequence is CASSPGQISSGANVLTF. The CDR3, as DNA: TGTGCCAGCAGCCCGGGACAAATCTCCTCTGGGGCCAACGTCCTGACTTTC.

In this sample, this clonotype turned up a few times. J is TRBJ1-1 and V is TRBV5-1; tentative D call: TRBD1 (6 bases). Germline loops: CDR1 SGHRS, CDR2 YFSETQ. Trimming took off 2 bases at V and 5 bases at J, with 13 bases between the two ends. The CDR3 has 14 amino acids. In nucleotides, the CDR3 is TGCGCCAGCAGCTTAAAACAGGGACCTACTGAAGCTTTCTTT. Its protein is CASSLKQGPTEAFF.

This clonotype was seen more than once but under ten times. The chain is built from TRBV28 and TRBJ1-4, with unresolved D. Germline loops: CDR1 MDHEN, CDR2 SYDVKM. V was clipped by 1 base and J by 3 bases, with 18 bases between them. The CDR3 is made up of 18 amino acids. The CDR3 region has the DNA TGTGCCAGCAGTTTATCCCCGGGGTCTCCAAGGGCTAATGAAAAACTGTTTTTT. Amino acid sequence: CASSLSPGSPRANEKLFF.

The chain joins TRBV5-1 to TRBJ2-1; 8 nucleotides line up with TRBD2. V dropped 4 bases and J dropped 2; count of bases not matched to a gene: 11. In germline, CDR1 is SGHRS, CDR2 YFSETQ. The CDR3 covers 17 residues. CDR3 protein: CASSRSGAGATYNEQFF. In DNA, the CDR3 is TGCGCCAGCAGCCGAAGTGGAGCGGGGGCTACCTACAATGAGCAGTTCTTC.

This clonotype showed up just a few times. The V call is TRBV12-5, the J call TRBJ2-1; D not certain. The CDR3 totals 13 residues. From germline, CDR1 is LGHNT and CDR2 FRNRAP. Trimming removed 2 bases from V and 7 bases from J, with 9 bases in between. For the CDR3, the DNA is TGTGCTAGTGGTTTGACGCTATCGAATGAGCAGTTCTTC. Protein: CASGLTLSNEQFF. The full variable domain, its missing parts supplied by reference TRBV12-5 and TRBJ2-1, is DARVTQTPRHKVTEMGQEVTMRCQPILGHNTVFWYRQTMMQGLELLAYFRNRAPLDDSGMPKDRFSAEMPDATLATLKIQPSEPRDSAVYFCASGLTLSNEQFFGPGTRLTVL.

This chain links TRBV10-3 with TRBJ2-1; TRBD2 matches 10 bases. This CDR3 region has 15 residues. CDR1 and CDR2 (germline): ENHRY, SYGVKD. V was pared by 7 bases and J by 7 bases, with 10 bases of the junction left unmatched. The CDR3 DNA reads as TGTGCCATCAACGTTCTAGCGGGGGAAAGGAATGAGCAGTTCTTC. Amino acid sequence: CAINVLAGERNEQFF.